The present entry profiles one TCR beta chain with its context. The same CDR3 is also encoded by other DNA sequences in this sample. This CDR3 region has 14 residues. The V end lost 4 bases, the J end lost 3 bases, and 10 bases lay between the germline ends. Germline CDR1 reads MGHRA; CDR2 reads YSYEKL. The sample comes from a study of shared clonotypes between healthy human individuals. CD8 cells regarded as naive lacked CD45RO, were positively chosen for CCR7, and omitted terminally differentiated effector memory CD45RA+ cells. The protocol was immunoSEQ multiplex PCR, while the TCRdb copy is restricted to in-frame clones and leaves out a portion. The sample comprises under 700,000 clones, about 95% of which are singletons, and around 0.11% rests with the top ten.

The sequenced material came from naive CD8+ T cells sorted from blood. This chain joins TRBV4-1 and TRBJ2-1, with D uncertain. The TCR originated in a woman aged 25 to 39 in good health. The CDR3 coding sequence is TGCGCCAGCAGCCCTGCTGGCGGCTACAATGAGCAGTTCTTC. Translated: CASSPAGGYNEQFF.